This T cell receptor beta chain was obtained from a study of blood T cells in healthy people across ages. Study conclusions and caveats: Among long-lived donors, naive CD4+ cells were more numerous and diversity higher than in aged donors.

The second PCR ran about 7 to 12 cycles with a sample-barcoded 5' primer and J-beta primers. TCRdb re-called the 5' RACE reads through MiXCR, storing one row per CDR3 protein. The data show around 500,000 distinct CDR3 sequences, about a quarter seen once. Germline CDR1 MNHNS, CDR2 SASEGT. The CDR3 runs 15 residues. Between the trimmed V and J ends, which lost 5 bases and 0 bases, there was a span of 10 bases. In the case of this clonotype: Its target is not known.

The sample was also reused in another study, on T cells of mothers and their children.

This receptor was obtained from a boy aged 2 to 9 in good health. The specimen was blood. The chain employs TRBV6-1 and TRBJ2-2; D is uncertain. The CDR3 DNA is TGTGCCAGCAGTCAGGACGGTCCGAACACCGGGGAGCTGTTTTTT. Protein product: CASSQDGPNTGELFF.